This T cell receptor (beta chain) appears in the sequencing data of a study of blood T cells in healthy people across ages. Germline loops: CDR1 SQVTM, CDR2 ANQGSEA. The CDR3 extends over 13 amino acids. This clonotype turned up a few times. The use of a sample-barcoded 5' primer and a J-beta primer mix characterized a second PCR of about 7 to 12 cycles. Researchers report that a template-switch adaptor with 12 random nucleotides tagged each cDNA molecule. A minimum of 2.5 million CDR3-containing paired-end reads was obtained for each sample. Each CDR3 protein is one row after TCRdb ran MiXCR on the 5' RACE reads. This table holds approximately 800,000 distinct CDR3 sequences, 45% to 70% found once. Donor samples were obtained from healthy Caucasian individuals from Russia, aged about 6 to 95.

Material: blood. This chain connects TRBV29-1 to TRBJ2-5; perhaps TRBD1 as D (6 bases). The end of the DNA is better explained by TRBJ2-7, so the J call may be wrong. This TCR was sampled from a man aged 40-49 years in good health. The CDR3 reads CSVETGRIDEQYF. Here the CDR3 DNA reads TGCAGCGTTGAGACAGGCCGGATCGACGAGCAGTACTTC.